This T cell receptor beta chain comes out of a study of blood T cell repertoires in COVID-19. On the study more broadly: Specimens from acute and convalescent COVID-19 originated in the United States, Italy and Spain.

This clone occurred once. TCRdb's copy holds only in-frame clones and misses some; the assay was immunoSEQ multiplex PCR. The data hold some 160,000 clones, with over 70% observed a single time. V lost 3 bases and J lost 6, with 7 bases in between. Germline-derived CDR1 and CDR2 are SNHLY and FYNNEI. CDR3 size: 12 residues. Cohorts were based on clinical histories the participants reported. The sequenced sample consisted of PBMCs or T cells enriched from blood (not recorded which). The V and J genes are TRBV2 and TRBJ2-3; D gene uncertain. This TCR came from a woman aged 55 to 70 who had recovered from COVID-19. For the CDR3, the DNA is TGTGCCAGCAGTGAGTCGGTGGATACGCAGTATTTT. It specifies CASSESVDTQYF.